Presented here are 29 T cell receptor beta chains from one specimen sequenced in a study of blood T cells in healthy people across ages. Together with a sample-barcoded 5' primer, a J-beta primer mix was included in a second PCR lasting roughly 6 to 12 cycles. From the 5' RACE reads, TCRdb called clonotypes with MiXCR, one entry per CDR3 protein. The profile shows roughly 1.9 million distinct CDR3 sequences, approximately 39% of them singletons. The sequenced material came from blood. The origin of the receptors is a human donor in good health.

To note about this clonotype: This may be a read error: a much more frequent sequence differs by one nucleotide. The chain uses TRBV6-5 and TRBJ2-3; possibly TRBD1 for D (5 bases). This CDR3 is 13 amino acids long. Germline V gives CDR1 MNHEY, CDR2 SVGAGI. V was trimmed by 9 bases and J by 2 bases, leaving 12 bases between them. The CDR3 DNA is TGTGCCAGTGTCGACAGACCCACAGATACGCAGTATTTT. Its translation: CASVDRPTDTQYF.

The CDR3 sequence: CASSLTSYYGYTF. The CDR3 nucleotides read TGCGCCAGCAGCTTGACAAGCTACTATGGCTACACCTTC. This chain connects TRBV5-1 to TRBJ1-2; D ambiguous. V was clipped by 1 base and J by 3 bases, with 7 bases between them. Germline lookup yields CDR1 SGHRS and CDR2 YFSETQ. The CDR3 extends over 13 amino acids.

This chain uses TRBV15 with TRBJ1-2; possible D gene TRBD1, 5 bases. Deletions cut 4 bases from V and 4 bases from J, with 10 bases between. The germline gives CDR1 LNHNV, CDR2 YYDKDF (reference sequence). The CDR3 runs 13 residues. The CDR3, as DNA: TGTGCCACCAGCATGGGGGTAGGCTATGGCTACACCTTC. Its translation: CATSMGVGYGYTF. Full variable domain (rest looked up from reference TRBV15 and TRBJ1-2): DAMVIQNPRYQVTQFGKPVTLSCSQTLNHNVMYWYQQKSSQAPKLLFHYYDKDFNNEADTPDNFQSRRPNTSFCFLDIRSPGLGDTAMYLCATSMGVGYGYTFGSGTRLTVV.

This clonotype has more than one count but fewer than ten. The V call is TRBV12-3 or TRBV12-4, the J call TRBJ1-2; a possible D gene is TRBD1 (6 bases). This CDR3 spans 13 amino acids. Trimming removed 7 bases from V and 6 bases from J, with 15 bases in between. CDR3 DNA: TGTGCCAGCAAAATAGGGGGGGCACATGGCTACACCTTC. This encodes CASKIGGAHGYTF.

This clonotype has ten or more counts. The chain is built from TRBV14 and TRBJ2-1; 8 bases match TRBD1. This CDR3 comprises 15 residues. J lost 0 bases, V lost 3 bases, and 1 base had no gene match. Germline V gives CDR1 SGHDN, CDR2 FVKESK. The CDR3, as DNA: TGTGCCAGCAGCCATACAGGGGGCTCCTACAATGAGCAGTTCTTC. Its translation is CASSHTGGSYNEQFF.

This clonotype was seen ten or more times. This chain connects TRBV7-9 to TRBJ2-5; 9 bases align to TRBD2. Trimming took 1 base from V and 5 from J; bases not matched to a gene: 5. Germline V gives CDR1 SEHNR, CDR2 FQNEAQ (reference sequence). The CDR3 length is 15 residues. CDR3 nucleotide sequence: TGTGCCAGCAGCTTAGAACCTAGCGGGGTGGAGACCCAGTACTTC. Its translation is CASSLEPSGVETQYF.

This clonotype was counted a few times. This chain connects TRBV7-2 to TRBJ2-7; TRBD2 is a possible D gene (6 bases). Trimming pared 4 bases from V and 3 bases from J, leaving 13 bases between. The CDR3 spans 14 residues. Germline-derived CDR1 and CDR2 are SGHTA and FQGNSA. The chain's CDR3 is CASSSGPGVYEQYF. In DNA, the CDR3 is TGTGCCAGCAGCTCCGGGCCGGGGGTCTACGAGCAGTACTTC.

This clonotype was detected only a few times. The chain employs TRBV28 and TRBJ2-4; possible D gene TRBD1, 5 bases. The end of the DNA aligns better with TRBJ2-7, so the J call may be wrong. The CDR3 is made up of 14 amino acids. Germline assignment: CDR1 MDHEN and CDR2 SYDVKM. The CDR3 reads CASSFTGLGYEQYF. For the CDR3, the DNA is TGTGCCAGCAGTTTTACAGGTTTGGGCTACGAGCAGTACTTC.

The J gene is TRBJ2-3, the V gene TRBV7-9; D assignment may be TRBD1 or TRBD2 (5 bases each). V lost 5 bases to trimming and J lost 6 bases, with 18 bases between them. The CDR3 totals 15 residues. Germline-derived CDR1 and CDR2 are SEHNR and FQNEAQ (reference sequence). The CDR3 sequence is CASSTWTGRKDTQYF. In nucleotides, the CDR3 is TGTGCCAGCAGCACCTGGACGGGACGAAAGGATACGCAGTATTTT.

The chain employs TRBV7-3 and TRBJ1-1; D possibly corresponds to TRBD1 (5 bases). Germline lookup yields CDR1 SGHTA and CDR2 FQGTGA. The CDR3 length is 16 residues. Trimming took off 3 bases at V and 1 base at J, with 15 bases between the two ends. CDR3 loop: CASSFGGAGKNTEAFF. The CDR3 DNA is TGTGCCAGCAGCTTCGGAGGGGCGGGGAAGAACACTGAAGCTTTCTTT.

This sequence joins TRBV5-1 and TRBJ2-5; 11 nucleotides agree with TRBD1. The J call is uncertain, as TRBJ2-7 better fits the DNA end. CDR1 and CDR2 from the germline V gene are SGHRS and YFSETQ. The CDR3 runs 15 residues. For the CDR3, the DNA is TGCGCCAGCAGGATCGGGACAGGGGGACCCTACGAGCAGTACTTC. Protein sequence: CASRIGTGGPYEQYF.

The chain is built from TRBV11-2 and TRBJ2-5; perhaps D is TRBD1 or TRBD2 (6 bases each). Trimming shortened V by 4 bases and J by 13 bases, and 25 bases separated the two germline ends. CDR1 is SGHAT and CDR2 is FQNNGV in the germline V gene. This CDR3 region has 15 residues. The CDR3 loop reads CASSSRSQWGAHTYF. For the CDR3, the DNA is TGTGCCAGCAGCTCCAGAAGTCAGTGGGGGGCCCACACGTACTTC.

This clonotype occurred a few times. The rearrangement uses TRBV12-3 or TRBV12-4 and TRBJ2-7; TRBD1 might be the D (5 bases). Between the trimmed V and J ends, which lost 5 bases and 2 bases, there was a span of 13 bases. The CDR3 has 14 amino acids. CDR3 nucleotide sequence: TGTGCCAGCAGTCAAGACAGAGAAGCCTACGAGCAGTACTTC. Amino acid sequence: CASSQDREAYEQYF.

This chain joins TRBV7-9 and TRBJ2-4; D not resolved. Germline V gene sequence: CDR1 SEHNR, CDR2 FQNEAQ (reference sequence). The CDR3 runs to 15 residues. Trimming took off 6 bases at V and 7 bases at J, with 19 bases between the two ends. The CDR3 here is CASSPPVSQGNIQYF. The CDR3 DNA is TGTGCCAGCAGTCCGCCCGTTTCCCAAGGGAACATTCAGTACTTC.

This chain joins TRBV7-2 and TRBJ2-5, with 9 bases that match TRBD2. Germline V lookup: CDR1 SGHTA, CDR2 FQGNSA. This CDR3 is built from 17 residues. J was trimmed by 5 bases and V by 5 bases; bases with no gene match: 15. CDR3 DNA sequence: TGTGCCAGCAGCCCCCGGGTGTTGGCGGGGGGGCCGGAGACCCAGTACTTC. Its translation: CASSPRVLAGGPETQYF.

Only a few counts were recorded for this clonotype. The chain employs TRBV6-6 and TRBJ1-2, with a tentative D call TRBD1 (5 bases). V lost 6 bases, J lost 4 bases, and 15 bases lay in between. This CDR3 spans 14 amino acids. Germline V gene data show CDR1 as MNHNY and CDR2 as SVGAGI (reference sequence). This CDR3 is CASRPADTSYGYTF. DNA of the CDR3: TGTGCCAGCAGACCGGCGGACACCAGCTATGGCTACACCTTC.

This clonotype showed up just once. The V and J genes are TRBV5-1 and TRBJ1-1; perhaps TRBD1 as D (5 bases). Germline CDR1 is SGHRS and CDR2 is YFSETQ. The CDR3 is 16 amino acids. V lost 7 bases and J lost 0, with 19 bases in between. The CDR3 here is CASAQARGEMNTEAFF. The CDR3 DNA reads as TGCGCCAGCGCCCAGGCGAGGGGTGAGATGAACACTGAAGCTTTCTTT.

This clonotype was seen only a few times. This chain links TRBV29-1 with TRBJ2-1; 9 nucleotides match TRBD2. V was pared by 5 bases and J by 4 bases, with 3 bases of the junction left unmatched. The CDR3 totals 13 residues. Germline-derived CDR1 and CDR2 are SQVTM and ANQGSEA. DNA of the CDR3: TGCAGCGTTTATGCGGGGGGGTACAATGAGCAGTTCTTC. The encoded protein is CSVYAGGYNEQFF.

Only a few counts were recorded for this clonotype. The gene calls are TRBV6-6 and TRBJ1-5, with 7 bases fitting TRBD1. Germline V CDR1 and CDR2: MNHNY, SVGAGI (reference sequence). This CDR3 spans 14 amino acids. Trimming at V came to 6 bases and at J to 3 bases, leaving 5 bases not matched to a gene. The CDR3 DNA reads TGTGCCAGCAGCCCCAGGGGGGTCAATCAGCCCCAGCATTTT. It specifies CASSPRGVNQPQHF.

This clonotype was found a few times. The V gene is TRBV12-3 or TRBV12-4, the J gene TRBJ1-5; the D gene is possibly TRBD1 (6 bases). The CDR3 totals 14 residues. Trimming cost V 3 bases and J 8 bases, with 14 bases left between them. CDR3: CASSFQGLLKPQHF. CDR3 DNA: TGTGCCAGCAGTTTCCAGGGGTTGTTAAAGCCCCAGCATTTT.

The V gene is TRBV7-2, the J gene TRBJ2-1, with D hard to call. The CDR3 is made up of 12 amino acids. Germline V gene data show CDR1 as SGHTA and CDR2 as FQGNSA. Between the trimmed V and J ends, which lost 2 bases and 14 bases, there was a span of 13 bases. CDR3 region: CASSLLLSNKFF. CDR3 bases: TGTGCCAGCAGCTTATTATTGTCCAATAAGTTCTTC.

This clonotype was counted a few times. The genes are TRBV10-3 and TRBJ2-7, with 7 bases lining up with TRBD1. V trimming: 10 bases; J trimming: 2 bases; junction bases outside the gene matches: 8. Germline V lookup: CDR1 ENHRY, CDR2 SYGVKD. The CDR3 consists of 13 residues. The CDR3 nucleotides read TGTGCCACCTCCCAGACAGGGCCCTACGAGCAGTACTTC. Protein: CATSQTGPYEQYF.

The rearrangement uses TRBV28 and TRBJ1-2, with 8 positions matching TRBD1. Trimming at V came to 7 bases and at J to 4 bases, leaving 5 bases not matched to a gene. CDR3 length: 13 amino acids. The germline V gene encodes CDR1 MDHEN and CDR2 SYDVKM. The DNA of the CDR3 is TGTGCCAGCAACGGACAGGGAGGCTATGGCTACACCTTC. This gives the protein CASNGQGGYGYTF.

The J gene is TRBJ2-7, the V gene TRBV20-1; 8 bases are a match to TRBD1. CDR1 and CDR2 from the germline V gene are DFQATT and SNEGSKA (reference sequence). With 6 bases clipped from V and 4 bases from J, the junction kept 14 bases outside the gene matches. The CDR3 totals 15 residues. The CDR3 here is CSAHSSGQAFYEQYF. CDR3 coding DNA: TGCAGTGCCCATTCTTCGGGACAGGCGTTTTACGAGCAGTACTTC.

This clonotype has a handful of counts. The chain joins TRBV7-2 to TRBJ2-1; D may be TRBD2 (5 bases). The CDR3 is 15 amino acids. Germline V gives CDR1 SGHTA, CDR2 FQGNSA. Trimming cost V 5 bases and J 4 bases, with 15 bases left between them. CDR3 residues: CASSPGILAYNEQFF. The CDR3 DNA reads TGTGCCAGCAGCCCCGGGATTCTAGCTTACAATGAGCAGTTCTTC.

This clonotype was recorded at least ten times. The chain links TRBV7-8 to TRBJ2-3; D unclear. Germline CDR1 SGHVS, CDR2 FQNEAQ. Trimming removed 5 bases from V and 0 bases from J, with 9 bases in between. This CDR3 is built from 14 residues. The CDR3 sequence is CASSALTSTDTQYF. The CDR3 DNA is TGTGCCAGCAGCGCCCTGACTAGCACAGATACGCAGTATTTT.

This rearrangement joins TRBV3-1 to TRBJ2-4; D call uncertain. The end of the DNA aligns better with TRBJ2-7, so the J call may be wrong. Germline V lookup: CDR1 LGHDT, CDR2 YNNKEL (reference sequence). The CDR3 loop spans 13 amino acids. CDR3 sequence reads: CASSPDLGYEQYF. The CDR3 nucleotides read TGTGCCAGCAGCCCGGATTTGGGTTACGAGCAGTACTTC.

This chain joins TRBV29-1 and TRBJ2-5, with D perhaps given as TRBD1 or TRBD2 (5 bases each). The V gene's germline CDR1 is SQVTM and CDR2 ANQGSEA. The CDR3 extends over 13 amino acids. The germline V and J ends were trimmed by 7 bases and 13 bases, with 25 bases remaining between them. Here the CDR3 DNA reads TGCAGCGCCACGGGACGGGTTACCTACGAGCGGTACTTC. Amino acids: CSATGRVTYERYF.

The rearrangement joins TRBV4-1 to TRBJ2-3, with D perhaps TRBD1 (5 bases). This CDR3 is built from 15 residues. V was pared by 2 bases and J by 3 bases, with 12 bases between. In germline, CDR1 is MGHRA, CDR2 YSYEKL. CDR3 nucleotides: TGCGCCAGCAGCCAACAGGGTTTTGTTACAGATACGCAGTATTTT. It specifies CASSQQGFVTDTQYF.